These T cell receptor beta chains were read from a single sample in a study of T cells after posttransplantation cyclophosphamide. Repertoires were generated with immunoSEQ multiplex PCR, while TCRdb's copy carries only in-frame clones and drops some. Altogether some 23,000 clones were found in the sample, and no singletons occur. The sequenced sample consisted of PBMCs. These receptors came from a woman in her 50s in good health, CMV-negative, and a related stem cell transplant donor. Each CDR3 is given with its conserved first and last residue. A D gene is named only where the DNA matches it firmly. Clone size is given for some rows only: seen once, a few or many times, or a class if the clone is expanded.

j_gene,len,d_gene,abundance,v_gene,CDR3aa,CDR3nt
TRBJ2-7,14,-,few,TRBV6-1,CASKDGRASYEQYF,TGTGCCAGCAAAGATGGCAGGGCCTCCTACGAGCAGTACTTC
TRBJ2-7,17,TRBD2,many,TRBV7-9,CASSLLDSASGHSVQYF,TGTGCCAGCAGCTTATTGGATTCGGCTAGCGGGCATTCGGTGCAGTACTTC
TRBJ2-7,14,TRBD1,many,TRBV5-4,CASSIQAGGYEQYF,TGTGCCAGCAGCATACAGGCAGGGGGCTACGAGCAGTACTTC
TRBJ2-4,16,-,many,TRBV27,CASSLSGQGAKNIQYF,TGTGCCAGCAGTTTATCAGGGCAGGGGGCCAAAAACATTCAGTACTTC
TRBJ1-2,14,-,many,TRBV6-5,CASSETRSNYGYTF,TGTGCCAGCAGTGAGACACGATCTAACTATGGCTACACCTTC
TRBJ2-7,17,TRBD1,many,TRBV5-1,CASSLGGWGQINYEQYF,TGCGCCAGCAGCTTGGGGGGTTGGGGACAGATAAACTACGAGCAGTACTTC
TRBJ1-1,15,-,many,TRBV7-2,CASSLALGENTEAFF,TGTGCCAGCAGCTTAGCGCTCGGGGAGAACACTGAAGCTTTCTTT
TRBJ1-1,12,-,many,TRBV29-1,CSVGAGVTEAFF,TGCAGCGTTGGAGCAGGGGTAACTGAAGCTTTCTTT
TRBJ1-2,13,-,many,TRBV7-2,CASSLGEGVGYTF,TGTGCCAGCAGCTTAGGGGAAGGGGTGGGCTACACCTTC
TRBJ1-5,17,TRBD1,many,TRBV6-4,CASVQGANLYSNQPQHF,TGTGCCAGCGTACAGGGGGCCAACCTATATAGCAATCAGCCCCAGCATTTT
TRBJ1-1,13,TRBD1,many,TRBV7-6,CASSYDRDTEAFF,TGTGCCAGCAGCTATGACAGGGACACTGAAGCTTTCTTT
TRBJ2-1,15,TRBD1,many,TRBV5-1,CASSLQGAPYNEQFF,TGCGCCAGCAGCTTACAGGGGGCTCCCTACAATGAGCAGTTCTTC
TRBJ2-5,15,TRBD1,many,TRBV5-1,CASSLDAGGQETQYF,TGCGCCAGCAGCTTGGATGCAGGGGGCCAAGAGACCCAGTACTTC
TRBJ2-3,17,TRBD2,many,TRBV18,CASSPGLAGTSTDTQYF,TGTGCCAGCTCACCGGGACTAGCGGGGACAAGCACAGATACGCAGTATTTT
TRBJ1-6,14,TRBD1,many,TRBV6-5,CASRNRGGNSPLHF,TGTGCCAGCAGGAACAGGGGTGGCAATTCACCCCTCCACTTT
TRBJ2-3,14,TRBD1,many,TRBV7-2,CASTRGRSTDTQYF,TGTGCCAGCACCAGGGGGCGCAGCACAGATACGCAGTATTTT
TRBJ2-1,16,TRBD1,many,TRBV7-2,CASSLAGQGVYNEQFF,TGTGCCAGCAGCTTAGCCGGACAGGGGGTCTACAATGAGCAGTTCTTC
TRBJ1-2,11,-,many,TRBV20-1,CSAQDNYGYTF,TGCAGTGCCCAGGATAACTATGGCTACACCTTC
TRBJ2-7,15,TRBD1,many,TRBV6-5,CASSYSGTDYYEQYF,TGTGCCAGCAGTTACTCGGGGACAGACTACTACGAGCAGTACTTC
TRBJ2-5,14,TRBD1,many,TRBV28,CATIPTGLRETQYF,TGTGCCACCATACCGACAGGGCTGAGGGAGACCCAGTACTTC
TRBJ2-1,16,TRBD2,many,TRBV11-3,CASAAGGAGVRNEQFF,TGTGCCAGCGCCGCCGGGGGAGCGGGAGTTCGTAATGAGCAGTTCTTC
TRBJ2-1,14,-,many,TRBV2,CASSENTRHSEQFF,TGTGCCAGCAGTGAAAACACTAGGCATAGTGAGCAGTTCTTC
TRBJ1-1,16,TRBD1,many,TRBV15,CATSLGGGQGAMEAFF,TGTGCCACCAGCCTCGGGGGGGGACAGGGGGCGATGGAAGCTTTCTTT
TRBJ2-1,16,-,many,TRBV5-1,CASSLESGGSYNEQFF,TGCGCCAGCAGCTTGGAATCCGGAGGCTCCTACAATGAGCAGTTCTTC
TRBJ1-1,14,-,many,TRBV29-1,CSGDSGPMNTEAFF,TGCAGCGGTGACTCAGGCCCCATGAACACTGAAGCTTTCTTT
TRBJ1-1,16,TRBD1,many,TRBV7-9,CASSFNFDRGVVLAFF,TGTGCCAGCAGCTTCAACTTTGACAGGGGAGTCGTCTTAGCTTTCTTT
TRBJ1-2,18,-,many,TRBV9,CASSVGDKRGTLGYGYTF,TGTGCCAGCAGCGTAGGAGATAAAAGGGGAACTCTGGGGTATGGCTACACCTTC
TRBJ2-3,14,TRBD1,many,TRBV7-8,CASSFRGMTDTQYF,TGTGCCAGCAGCTTCAGGGGGATGACAGATACGCAGTATTTT
TRBJ2-1,16,TRBD2,many,TRBV4-1,CASSHPTSGGNNEQFF,TGCGCCAGCAGCCATCCCACTAGCGGAGGTAACAATGAGCAGTTCTTC
TRBJ2-5,16,-,many,TRBV7-2,CASSLVAGQPRGTQYF,TGTGCCAGCAGCTTAGTGGCTGGCCAACCGAGAGGGACCCAGTACTTC
TRBJ2-3,15,-,many,TRBV7-3,CASSHWGSGTDTQYF,TGTGCCAGCAGCCACTGGGGGAGCGGGACAGATACGCAGTATTTT
TRBJ1-1,13,-,many,TRBV18,CASSFTGNTEAFF,TGTGCCAGCTCATTTACAGGAAACACTGAAGCTTTCTTT
TRBJ1-1,13,-,many,TRBV19,CASSIRGNTEAFF,TGTGCCAGTAGTATTAGAGGGAACACTGAAGCTTTCTTT
TRBJ1-4,16,TRBD1,many,TRBV9,CASSVGFATGDEKLFF,TGTGCCAGCAGCGTAGGATTTGCGACAGGGGACGAAAAACTGTTTTTT
TRBJ1-6,14,TRBD1,many,TRBV12-5,CASGVGTGGSPLHF,TGTGCTAGTGGCGTGGGGACAGGGGGATCACCCCTCCACTTT
TRBJ2-7,17,TRBD2,many,TRBV4-2,CASSQDSSGRAENEQYF,TGTGCCAGCAGCCAAGATTCTAGCGGGAGGGCCGAGAACGAGCAGTACTTC
TRBJ2-1,15,TRBD2,many,TRBV28,CASRMTSGRTVEQFF,TGTGCCAGCAGGATGACTAGCGGGAGGACGGTGGAGCAGTTCTTC
TRBJ2-7,15,TRBD1,many,TRBV28,CASSASGDRGYEQYF,TGTGCCAGCAGTGCCTCAGGGGACAGGGGCTACGAGCAGTACTTC
TRBJ2-7,15,TRBD2,many,TRBV5-1,CASSSGGEVPYEQYF,TGCGCCAGCAGCTCGGGGGGGGAAGTACCCTACGAGCAGTACTTC
TRBJ1-4,14,TRBD1,many,TRBV18,CASSPTGGGEKLFF,TGTGCCAGCTCTCCTACAGGGGGAGGTGAAAAACTGTTTTTT
TRBJ1-1,15,-,many,TRBV9,CASSVVTPGNTEAFF,TGTGCCAGCAGCGTAGTCACCCCCGGGAACACTGAAGCTTTCTTT
TRBJ2-7,20,-,many,TRBV28,CASSFIRKGGHRFLTYEQYF,TGTGCCAGCAGTTTTATTAGGAAAGGGGGACACCGATTTTTAACCTACGAGCAGTACTTC
TRBJ1-1,14,TRBD1,-,TRBV6-5,CASSPGQQGAEAFF,TGTGCCAGCAGCCCGGGCCAACAGGGGGCTGAAGCTTTCTTT
TRBJ2-2,17,TRBD1,many,TRBV2,CASSERIGQGFTGELFF,TGTGCCAGCAGTGAAAGGATTGGACAGGGATTCACCGGGGAGCTGTTTTTT
TRBJ2-1,16,-,many,TRBV11-2,CASSLDRGKYYNEQFF,TGTGCCAGCAGCTTAGATCGAGGAAAGTACTACAATGAGCAGTTCTTC
TRBJ2-1,13,-,many,TRBV5-4,CASSLVRGNEQFF,TGTGCCAGCAGCTTGGTTCGGGGCAATGAGCAGTTCTTC
TRBJ1-1,14,-,-,TRBV6-5,CASSYTHVNTEAFF,TGTGCCAGCAGTTACACACACGTGAACACTGAAGCTTTCTTT
TRBJ2-7,14,TRBD1,many,TRBV19,CATSDRGHPYEQYF,TGTGCCACCTCGGACAGGGGCCACCCCTACGAGCAGTACTTC
TRBJ2-1,15,TRBD2,-,TRBV13,CASSLWLAGYNGQFF,TGTGCCAGCAGCTTATGGTTAGCGGGGTACAATGGGCAGTTCTTC
TRBJ2-3,15,TRBD1,many,TRBV19,CASSSRTGGTDTQYF,TGTGCCAGTAGTTCCCGGACAGGGGGCACAGATACGCAGTATTTT
TRBJ2-1,14,TRBD1,many,TRBV9,CASNRDSLYNEQFF,TGTGCCAGCAACCGGGACAGTCTCTACAATGAGCAGTTCTTC
TRBJ2-4,16,TRBD1,many,TRBV5-1,CASSPGAGQGENIQYF,TGCGCCAGCAGCCCGGGGGCGGGACAGGGGGAAAACATTCAGTACTTC
TRBJ2-1,18,TRBD2,many,TRBV27,CASSFLVGTSGSYNEQFF,TGTGCCAGCAGTTTCCTTGTCGGGACTAGCGGCTCCTACAATGAGCAGTTCTTC
TRBJ1-6,14,-,many,TRBV5-4,CASSLVQGHSPLHF,TGTGCCAGCAGCTTGGTTCAGGGGCATTCACCCCTCCACTTT
TRBJ1-2,12,-,many,TRBV5-3,CARSLRFPGYTF,TGTGCCAGAAGCTTGCGGTTCCCTGGCTACACCTTC
TRBJ2-3,15,TRBD1,many,TRBV18,CASSPGTGQGDTQYF,TGTGCCAGCTCCCCCGGGACAGGGCAGGGAGATACGCAGTATTTT
TRBJ1-1,14,-,many,TRBV19,CASRNSAGNTEAFF,TGTGCCAGTAGAAACAGTGCAGGGAACACTGAAGCTTTCTTT
TRBJ1-5,14,-,medium-sized,TRBV10-3,CAISDGGVVKPQHF,TGTGCCATCAGTGATGGAGGAGTAGTTAAGCCCCAGCATTTT
TRBJ1-1,13,-,many,TRBV5-4,CASSADTNTEAFF,TGTGCCAGCAGCGCGGACACTAACACTGAAGCTTTCTTT